A single sample is the source of the 19 T cell receptor beta chains below, sequenced in a study of glioma-infiltrating T cells. TCR alpha and beta CDR3 regions were amplified from RNA using iRepertoire nested multiplex PCR. TCRdb ran MiXCR on the multiplex PCR reads and lists one entry per CDR3 protein. This sample has some 100,000 distinct CDR3 sequences, with approximately 26% found just once. Sequenced input: glioma tissue, nonneoplastic brain tissue, or PBMCs (not recorded which). The receptor source for this set is a human donor with low-grade glioma or glioblastoma, undergoing nonglioma brain surgery, or in good health (not recorded which).

The chain combines TRBV6-6 with TRBJ2-1, with 7 nucleotides matching TRBD2. The CDR3 runs to 16 residues. V was clipped by 6 bases and J by 2 bases; unmatched bases: 10. Germline assignment: CDR1 MNHNY and CDR2 SVGAGI (reference sequence). The CDR3 sequence: CASSPRTRKAYNEQFF. The CDR3 DNA reads as TGTGCCAGCAGCCCTCGGACTAGAAAAGCCTACAATGAGCAGTTCTTC.

This clonotype turned up a few times. V gene TRBV7-9 combines with J gene TRBJ1-5; 8 nucleotides match TRBD1. Looked up from germline, CDR1 is SEHNR and CDR2 is FQNEAQ (reference sequence). The V segment lost 4 bases and the J segment 0 bases; nucleotides outside the gene matches: 5. The CDR3 runs to 16 residues. CDR3 in amino acids: CASSSQGAVSNQPQHF. The CDR3 DNA follows: TGTGCCAGCAGCTCGCAGGGGGCAGTTAGCAATCAGCCCCAGCATTTT.

The sample holds many counts of this clonotype. This chain connects TRBV18 to TRBJ1-1; 7 bases fit TRBD1. The CDR3 is 12 amino acids. The germline CDR1 and CDR2 sequences are KGHSH and LQKENI. V lost 10 bases, J lost 1 base, and 3 bases stayed unmatched. In nucleotides, the CDR3 is TGTGCCACCCAGGGGGGGAACACTGAAGCTTTCTTT. Translation: CATQGGNTEAFF.

This clonotype was seen many times. This chain uses TRBV11-3 with TRBJ1-2; D unresolved. This CDR3 spans 12 amino acids. Germline lookup yields CDR1 SGHNT and CDR2 YENEEA. Trimming took off 8 bases at V and 3 bases at J, with 10 bases between the two ends. CDR3 DNA: TGTGCCAGCGGATTAAACGACTATGGCTACACCTTC. It encodes CASGLNDYGYTF.

In the case of this clonotype: A much larger clone differs by one base, so this may be a read error. V gene TRBV6-5 combines with J gene TRBJ1-5; D unresolved. This CDR3 spans 14 amino acids. Germline V gives CDR1 MNHEY, CDR2 SVGAGI. V was pared by 11 bases and J by 3 bases, with 17 bases between. CDR3 sequence reads: CAGKGATYNQPQHF. Here the CDR3 DNA reads TGTGCCGGCAAAGGAGCGACATACAATCAGCCCCAGCATTTT.

Ten or more counts support this clonotype. The genes are TRBV19 and TRBJ1-5; D not certain. The length of the CDR3 is 16 residues. CDR1 is LNHDA, CDR2 SQIVND, per germline (reference sequence). The V end lost 4 bases, the J end lost 7 bases, and 20 bases lay between the germline ends. The CDR3 nucleotides read TGTGCCAGTAGTAGTGGTGGTGTTGGGTCAGGACAGCCCCAGCATTTT. Its translation is CASSSGGVGSGQPQHF.

This clonotype was counted ten times or more. The J gene is TRBJ2-1, the V gene TRBV6-2 or TRBV6-3, with 9 bases fitting TRBD2. V was clipped by 5 bases and J by 5 bases; unmatched bases: 4. The CDR3 is 14 residues long. CDR1 MNHEY and CDR2 SVGEGT come from the germline V gene. The CDR3, as DNA: TGTGCCAGCAGTGCTAGCGGGAAAAACAATGAGCAGTTCTTC. Residues: CASSASGKNNEQFF.

V and J are TRBV11-2 and TRBJ2-5; D remains unclear. Germline-derived CDR1 and CDR2 are SGHAT and FQNNGV. Deletions cut 0 bases from V and 7 bases from J, with 9 bases between. There are 13 residues in the CDR3. Here the CDR3 DNA reads TGTGCCAGCAGCTTAGAGGGCGGTGGGACCCAGTACTTC. Amino acids: CASSLEGGGTQYF.

This clonotype has ten or more counts. The chain carries TRBV2 and TRBJ2-5, with TRBD2 identical over 7 bases. The J segment lost 3 bases and the V segment lost 0 bases, leaving 7 bases of the junction unmatched. The CDR3 spans 16 residues. Germline V lookup: CDR1 SNHLY, CDR2 FYNNEI. In DNA form, the CDR3 reads TGTGCCAGCAGTGAAGCGCGGTGGGGAGGGAAAGAGACCCAGTACTTC. Amino acids: CASSEARWGGKETQYF.

Note on this clonotype: This clone may be a read error of a much larger clone one base away. The J gene is TRBJ2-3, the V gene TRBV24-1; D is ambiguous. There are 12 residues in the CDR3. Germline CDR1 and CDR2: KGHDR and SFDVKD. V dropped 9 bases and J dropped 2 bases, with 8 bases sitting between them. The CDR3 DNA follows: TGTGCCACCTCACAAGACACAGATACGCAGTATTTT. Residues: CATSQDTDTQYF.

As concerns this clonotype: This clone may be a read error of a much larger clone one base away. The V and J genes are TRBV18 and TRBJ1-5; D gene uncertain. The CDR3 length is 15 residues. The V and J ends lost 2 bases and 11 bases respectively, with 19 bases between them. CDR1 is KGHSH and CDR2 is LQKENI in the germline V gene. The DNA of the CDR3 is TGTGCCAGCTCACCATACGACATGGGGTCCACGGCCCAGCATTTT. This sequence encodes CASSPYDMGSTAQHF.

This clonotype was found many times. The V and J genes are TRBV7-9 and TRBJ2-1; 8 nucleotides line up with TRBD1. This CDR3 is 14 amino acids long. The J segment lost 1 base and the V segment lost 9 bases, leaving 5 bases of the junction unmatched. The V gene's germline CDR1 is SEHNR and CDR2 FQNEAQ (reference sequence). CDR3 in DNA: TGTGCCAGTGTGGACAGGGAGTCCTACAATGAGCAGTTCTTC. Protein sequence: CASVDRESYNEQFF.

The rearrangement links TRBV19 to TRBJ2-1; D unclear. V was cut by 2 bases and J by 9 bases, with 14 bases left in between. Per germline, CDR1 LNHDA and CDR2 SQIVND (reference sequence). CDR3 length equals 14 residues. In DNA, the CDR3 is TGTGCCAGTAGTATATCACGGACCCTCAGTGAGCAGTTCTTC. Translated, it gives CASSISRTLSEQFF.

This clonotype showed up many times. The rearrangement links TRBV18 to TRBJ1-1; D unresolved. This CDR3 has 14 amino acids. Germline lookup yields CDR1 KGHSH and CDR2 LQKENI. The V gene lost 2 bases and the J gene lost 1 base, with 8 bases spanning the gap. CDR3 sequence (DNA): TGTGCCAGCTCACCAAATGCAAAGAACACTGAAGCTTTCTTT. Protein sequence: CASSPNAKNTEAFF.

This clonotype was seen ten or more times. CDR3 loop: CASSPLGQPGDTIYF. The CDR3 region has the DNA TGTGCCAGCAGCCCACTGGGACAGCCCGGGGACACCATATATTTT. The chain employs TRBV6-1 and TRBJ1-3; 7 bases fit TRBD1. The germline gives CDR1 MNHNS, CDR2 SASEGT. Unmatched junction bases numbered 13, after V lost 6 bases and J lost 8 bases. The CDR3 runs to 15 residues.

This clonotype was seen a handful of times. The chain carries TRBV5-1 and TRBJ1-6; tentatively, D is TRBD1 (5 bases). The V end was cut by 4 bases, the J end by 0 bases, with 11 bases between. Germline CDR1 SGHRS, CDR2 YFSETQ. The CDR3 loop spans 16 amino acids. Written as DNA, the CDR3 is TGCGCCAGCAGCGGGGGACGGGACTCCTATAATTCACCCCTCCACTTT. It encodes CASSGGRDSYNSPLHF.

In its sample, this clonotype was seen many times. The chain employs TRBV27 and TRBJ1-1; no clear D. The CDR3 sequence is 14 residues long. Germline-derived CDR1 and CDR2 are MNHEY and SMNVEV (reference sequence). Trimming removed 1 base at V and 4 bases at J, with 10 bases between. The CDR3 DNA sequence: TGTGCCAGCAGTTTATTAGGGTTCGGCACTGAAGCTTTCTTT. It codes for CASSLLGFGTEAFF.

This clonotype was observed at least ten times. The CDR3 protein is CASSSTRTAAGQPQHF. In nucleotides, the CDR3 is TGTGCCAGCAGCTCGACCCGGACAGCTGCTGGTCAGCCCCAGCATTTT. This chain links TRBV7-2 with TRBJ1-5; TRBD1 might be the D (6 bases). The CDR3 runs to 16 residues. Trimming took 4 bases from V and 6 from J, leaving 19 bases between them. The germline gives CDR1 SGHTA, CDR2 FQGNSA. Full variable domain (outside the CDR3, taken from reference TRBV7-2 and TRBJ1-5): GAGVSQSPSNKVTEKGKDVELRCDPISGHTALYWYRQSLGQGLEFLIYFQGNSAPDKSGLPSDRFSAERTGGSVSTLTIQRTQQEDSAVYLCASSSTRTAAGQPQHFGDGTRLSIL.

At least ten counts were recorded for this clonotype. V is TRBV4-2 and J is TRBJ2-7; D not resolved. Looked up from germline, CDR1 is LGHNA and CDR2 is YNFKEQ. V was trimmed by 1 base and J by 1 base, leaving 5 bases between them. The CDR3 is made up of 13 amino acids. The CDR3 loop is CASSQAGSYEQYF. The CDR3 nucleotides are TGTGCCAGCAGCCAAGCCGGGTCCTACGAGCAGTACTTC.